The next 20 T cell receptor beta chains were all read from a single sample in a study of blood T cells in healthy people across ages. Through a sample-barcoded 5' primer and a J-beta primer mix, a second PCR was run for about 6 to 11 cycles. TCRdb itself ran the 5' RACE reads through MiXCR, one entry per CDR3 protein. The table includes approximately 1,700,000 distinct CDR3 sequences, roughly two fifths detected once. The sequenced sample was blood. These receptors were taken from a human donor in good health.

This clonotype was seen a handful of times. The chain joins TRBV7-3 to TRBJ2-3, with 7 bases fitting TRBD1. Germline V gene sequence: CDR1 SGHTA, CDR2 FQGTGA. The ends lost 5 bases at V and 0 bases at J; junction bases unmatched: 5. This CDR3 region has 15 residues. The CDR3 bases are TGTGCCAGCAGCATACAGGGGATTAGCACAGATACGCAGTATTTT. Protein sequence: CASSIQGISTDTQYF.

The chain combines TRBV7-9 with TRBJ2-5; D tentatively fits TRBD1 or TRBD2 (5 bases each). From germline, CDR1 is SEHNR and CDR2 FQNEAQ (reference sequence). This CDR3 is 15 amino acids long. Deletions cut 1 base from V and 5 bases from J, with 14 bases between. CDR3 coding DNA: TGTGCCAGCAGCTTAGGAAACCAAGAGGGGGAGACCCAGTACTTC. It specifies CASSLGNQEGETQYF.

The CDR3 nucleotides are TGCGCCAGCAGCCAGGCCTTAGGGACAGTGATGAACACTGAAGCTTTCTTT. As protein: CASSQALGTVMNTEAFF. The rearrangement uses TRBV4-1 and TRBJ1-1; 7 nucleotides agree with TRBD1. The length of the CDR3 is 17 residues. Per germline, CDR1 MGHRA and CDR2 YSYEKL. With 3 bases clipped from V and 0 bases from J, the junction kept 10 bases outside the gene matches.

The chain has TRBV9 and TRBJ2-3; 7 nucleotides line up with TRBD1. Per germline, CDR1 SGDLS and CDR2 YYNGEE. The ends lost 3 bases at V and 4 bases at J; junction bases unmatched: 14. The CDR3 extends over 17 amino acids. CDR3 nucleotide sequence: TGTGCCAGCAGCGCCTCCACAGGGGCCCATGGGGCAGATACGCAGTATTTT. Encoded protein: CASSASTGAHGADTQYF.

This clonotype was counted between two and nine times. The gene calls are TRBV6-2 or TRBV6-3 and TRBJ2-1; 13 bases are a match to TRBD2. V was pared by 6 bases and J by 7 bases, with 12 bases of the junction left unmatched. Germline V CDR1 and CDR2: MNHEY, SVGEGT. This CDR3 is built from 17 residues. CDR3 sequence (DNA): TGTGCCAGCAGCCGACAACCTCCGGGACTAGCGGGGAATGAGCAGTTCTTC. Translated, it gives CASSRQPPGLAGNEQFF.

The CDR3 loop reads CASNLGSAGNTEAFF. In DNA form, the CDR3 reads TGTGCCAGCAATTTGGGGAGTGCGGGGAACACTGAAGCTTTCTTT. The chain joins TRBV6-2 or TRBV6-3 to TRBJ1-1, with D unresolved. The CDR3 has 15 residues. CDR1 is MNHEY and CDR2 is SVGEGT in the germline V gene. Trimming removed 7 bases at V and 1 base at J, with 16 bases between.

The genes are TRBV7-9 and TRBJ1-1, with D unresolved. The length of the CDR3 is 13 residues. Germline V gene lookup returns CDR1 SEHNR and CDR2 FQNEAQ (reference sequence). Trimming shortened V by 3 bases and J by 5 bases, and 10 bases separated the two germline ends. For the CDR3, the DNA is TGTGCCAGCAGCTTTACGGGGATTACTGAAGCTTTCTTT. Encoded protein: CASSFTGITEAFF.

This clonotype was detected only a few times. The chain carries TRBV11-2 and TRBJ1-2, with 8 bases identical to TRBD1. V lost 4 bases to trimming and J lost 8 bases; unmatched junction nucleotides: 12. The CDR3 length is 15 residues. The germline V gene encodes CDR1 SGHAT and CDR2 FQNNGV. Written as DNA, the CDR3 is TGTGCCAGCAGCTCCCGGACAGGGACGGCGCGGGGCTACACCTTC. Translation: CASSSRTGTARGYTF.

This chain links TRBV12-3 or TRBV12-4 with TRBJ1-1; no clear D. Trimming took off 2 bases at V and 3 bases at J, with 13 bases between the two ends. CDR3 size: 15 residues. In DNA form, the CDR3 reads TGTGCCAGCAGTTTAACTCCGGACGGGGACACTGAAGCTTTCTTT. It is translated as CASSLTPDGDTEAFF.

The rearrangement uses TRBV7-2 and TRBJ1-2; 7 nucleotides agree with TRBD1. CDR1 is SGHTA and CDR2 is FQGNSA in the germline V gene. This CDR3 spans 17 amino acids. V shed 5 bases and J 7 bases; nucleotides not matched to a gene: 19. The CDR3 sequence: CASSQDRDLEVIVGYTF. The CDR3 coding sequence is TGTGCCAGCAGCCAAGACAGGGATCTAGAAGTAATTGTTGGCTACACCTTC.

The rearrangement uses TRBV12-3 or TRBV12-4 and TRBJ2-5, with D possibly being TRBD1 or TRBD2 (5 bases each). CDR3 length: 14 residues. V lost 5 bases, J lost 4 bases, and 14 bases lay in between. The CDR3 here is CASSPGGFPETQYF. Here the CDR3 DNA reads TGTGCCAGCAGTCCTGGGGGTTTCCCAGAGACCCAGTACTTC.

The CDR3 nucleotides read TGCGCCAGCAGCCAGGGGACAGGGCGCACAGATACGCAGTATTTT. Translated: CASSQGTGRTDTQYF. The chain uses TRBV4-3 and TRBJ2-3; 9 bases map to TRBD1. The length of the CDR3 is 15 residues. The V gene's germline CDR1 is LGHNA and CDR2 YSLEER. The V gene end was trimmed by 3 bases and the J gene end by 1 base; junction bases not matched to a gene: 2.

With respect to this clonotype: One junction end does not reproduce the germline sequence, and a read error may be involved. The chain recombines TRBV28 with TRBJ2-1; 9 bases agree with TRBD1. Germline CDR1 and CDR2: MDHEN and SYDVKM. The CDR3 totals 16 residues. The CDR3 sequence: CASSLGTGTPYNGQFF. The CDR3 DNA sequence: TGTGCCAGCAGTTTAGGGACAGGGACTCCCTACAATGGGCAGTTCTTC.

Notes on this clonotype: Compared with germline, one end of the junction differs, possibly owing to a read error. This sequence joins TRBV6-5 and TRBJ1-1; D not resolved. There are 17 residues in the CDR3. Germline-derived CDR1 and CDR2 are MNHEY and SVGAGI. CDR3 sequence (DNA): TGTGCCAACAGTTACTCGACTCGTTATACTCGGAACACTGAAGCTTTCTTT. Amino acids: CANSYSTRYTRNTEAFF.

The table lists this clonotype with a few counts. The CDR3: CASSMTFAETQYF. The CDR3 DNA follows: TGTGCCAGCAGCATGACATTCGCAGAGACCCAGTACTTC. The chain couples TRBV5-6 to TRBJ2-5; D gene ambiguous. This CDR3 contains 13 residues. V gave up 4 bases and J gave up 4 bases, with 11 bases separating them. From germline, CDR1 is SGHDT and CDR2 YYEEEE.

The gene calls are TRBV7-9 and TRBJ1-2; D gene uncertain. CDR1 and CDR2 (germline): SEHNR, FQNEAQ (reference sequence). The CDR3 loop spans 13 amino acids. V was cut by 3 bases and J by 6 bases, with 11 bases left in between. CDR3 amino acids: CASSFGVGDGYTF. Here the CDR3 DNA reads TGTGCCAGCAGCTTCGGGGTCGGGGATGGCTACACCTTC.

The chain recombines TRBV18 with TRBJ2-1; the D is unclear. Trimming left V 3 bases short and J 7 bases short, with 16 bases between. The CDR3 covers 15 residues. The germline CDR1 and CDR2 sequences are KGHSH and LQKENI. CDR3 coding DNA: TGTGCCAGCTCACCGGCCTCAGGTGTTTGGAATGAGCAGTTCTTC. Translated: CASSPASGVWNEQFF.

In this sample, this clonotype turned up a few times. The chain combines TRBV12-3 or TRBV12-4 with TRBJ2-1; D perhaps matches TRBD1 (5 bases). The CDR3 covers 12 residues. Trimming took off 6 bases at V and 6 bases at J, with 9 bases between the two ends. CDR3 in amino acids: CASSRQLNEQFF. CDR3 coding DNA: TGTGCCAGCAGCAGACAGCTCAATGAGCAGTTCTTC.

This clonotype was counted a single time. The missing conserved phenylalanine or tryptophan at the end of this CDR3 makes a read error likely. The genes are TRBV15 and TRBJ1-1; D gene ambiguous. Looked up from germline, CDR1 is LNHNV and CDR2 is YYDKDF (reference sequence). This CDR3 comprises 13 residues. Trimming removed 2 bases at V and 2 bases at J, with 6 bases between. The CDR3 sequence is CATSRQTNTEAFV. DNA for the CDR3: TGTGCCACCAGCAGACAGACAAACACTGAAGCTTTCGTT.

This clonotype turned up a few times. This chain links TRBV9 with TRBJ2-7; 7 bases align to TRBD2. Germline lookup yields CDR1 SGDLS and CDR2 YYNGEE. CDR3 length: 15 amino acids. The junction had 5 bases not matched to a gene; V was cut back by 2 bases and J by 0 bases. The DNA for the CDR3 is TGTGCCAGCAGCGTCAGCGGGGCCCCCTCCTACGAGCAGTACTTC. It yields the protein CASSVSGAPSYEQYF.